This entry lists 4 T cell receptor beta chains sequenced from one sample in a study of metastatic and nonmetastatic thyroid tumors. Ahead of thyroid surgery, no patient had received treatment of any kind. Through MiXCR, TCRdb re-clonotyped the PCR reads. The sample consists of tens of thousands of clones, about a sixth of them appearing once. Material for sequencing was blood. These receptors all come from a female donor with papillary thyroid cancer or a benign thyroid nodule (not recorded which). Some clones in this sample may be carry-over from other donors' samples.

A note on this clone: This sequence may be a read error, since a much larger clone differs from it by one base. In nucleotides, the CDR3 is TGTGCCAGCAGCGAGGCGGTAGTAGCAGATACGCAGTATTTT. Translated: CASSEAVVADTQYF. The genes are TRBV5-4 and TRBJ2-3; D is unresolved. This CDR3 spans 14 amino acids. V was shortened by 4 bases and J by 4 bases, with 13 bases between the two germline ends. Germline V CDR1 and CDR2: SGHNT, YYREEE (reference sequence).

The sample holds many counts of this clone. V usage is TRBV11-3 and J usage is TRBJ1-4, with D possibly TRBD1 on 6 matching bases. This CDR3 is built from 14 residues. The germline CDR1 and CDR2 sequences are SGHNT and YENEEA. Trimming removed 5 bases from V and 4 bases from J, with 11 bases in between. The CDR3 loop reads CASSIQGINEKLFF. The CDR3, as DNA: TGTGCCAGCAGCATACAGGGCATTAATGAAAAACTGTTTTTT.

This clone was recorded at least ten times. The CDR3 here is CASSSGLAGAGGTQYF. The CDR3 DNA is TGTGCCAGCAGCTCCGGACTAGCGGGAGCAGGGGGGACCCAGTACTTC. V and J are TRBV7-2 and TRBJ2-5; TRBD2 aligns across 13 bases. The CDR3 sequence is 16 residues long. Per germline, CDR1 SGHTA and CDR2 FQGNSA. Trimming at V came to 4 bases and at J to 7 bases, leaving 9 bases not matched to a gene.

Only a few counts were recorded for this clone. This sequence joins TRBV19 and TRBJ2-1; unclear D gene. Germline V gives CDR1 LNHDA, CDR2 SQIVND (reference sequence). CDR3 length equals 14 residues. V lost 6 bases and J 0 bases, leaving 9 bases between the germline ends. The CDR3 region has the DNA TGTGCCAGTAGCCCGCAGAGCTCCTACAATGAGCAGTTCTTC. Its translation is CASSPQSSYNEQFF.